This T cell receptor (beta chain) derives from a study of blood T cell repertoires in COVID-19. The overall study: From T cells, B-cell-depleted T cells, or PBMCs came the material, which was cDNA or gDNA.

Original processing methods: Amplification of reference gene primers provided the estimated nucleated cell counts. The data were produced by immunoSEQ multiplex PCR, yet TCRdb's version contains in-frame clones alone and is incomplete. From that table come the V and J calls and clone size; the DNA was used to work out D and trimming. Here the sample spans fewer than 400,000 clones, approximately 86% being singletons. Germline V lookup: CDR1 SGHDN, CDR2 FVKESK. V gave up 4 bases and J gave up 8 bases; unmatched junction bases: 10. CDR3 length equals 14 residues. The V call is TRBV14, the J call TRBJ1-2, with 7 bases that match TRBD1. This TCR was sampled from a human donor in a cohort sampled during active COVID-19. The sample comprised peripheral blood. The CDR3 region has the DNA TGTGCCAGCAGCCCAGACCACAGGGGCTGGGGCTACACCTTC. It codes for CASSPDHRGWGYTF.